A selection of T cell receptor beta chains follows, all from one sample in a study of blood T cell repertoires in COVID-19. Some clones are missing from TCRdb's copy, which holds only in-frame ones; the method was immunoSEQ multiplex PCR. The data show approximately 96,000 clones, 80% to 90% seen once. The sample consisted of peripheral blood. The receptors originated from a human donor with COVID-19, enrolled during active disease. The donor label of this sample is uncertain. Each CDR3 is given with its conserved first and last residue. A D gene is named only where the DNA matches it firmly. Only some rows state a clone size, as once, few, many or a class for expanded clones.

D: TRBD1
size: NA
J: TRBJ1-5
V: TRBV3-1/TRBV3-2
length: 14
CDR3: CASSLGQGGQPQHF
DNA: TGTGCCAGCAGCCTAGGACAGGGGGGCCAGCCCCAGCATTTT

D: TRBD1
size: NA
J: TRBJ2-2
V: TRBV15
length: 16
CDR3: CATSKWTGANTGELFF
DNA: TGTGCCACCAGCAAATGGACAGGAGCGAACACCGGGGAGCTGTTTTTT

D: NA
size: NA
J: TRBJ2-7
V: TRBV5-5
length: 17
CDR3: CASSLASGAESSYEQYF
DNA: TGTGCCAGCAGCTTGGCCTCAGGGGCGGAGAGCTCCTACGAGCAGTACTTC

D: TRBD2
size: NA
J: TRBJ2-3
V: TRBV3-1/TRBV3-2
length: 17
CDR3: CASSQVKREVAPDTQYF
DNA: TGTGCCAGCAGCCAAGTGAAGCGGGAGGTCGCTCCAGATACGCAGTATTTT

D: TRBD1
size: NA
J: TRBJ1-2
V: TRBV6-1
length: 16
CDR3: CASSAGTGVSNYGYTF
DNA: TGTGCCAGCAGTGCCGGGACAGGGGTTTCTAACTATGGCTACACCTTC

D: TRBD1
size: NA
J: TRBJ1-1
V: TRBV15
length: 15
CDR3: CATSRVGTGGTEAFF
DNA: TGTGCCACCAGCAGAGTAGGGACAGGGGGCACTGAAGCTTTCTTT

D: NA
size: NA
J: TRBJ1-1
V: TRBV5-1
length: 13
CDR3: CASSPSGNTEAFF
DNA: TGCGCCAGCAGCCCGAGCGGGAACACTGAAGCTTTCTTT

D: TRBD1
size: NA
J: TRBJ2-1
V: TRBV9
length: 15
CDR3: CASSVGDREGNEQFF
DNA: TGTGCCAGCAGCGTAGGGGACAGGGAAGGCAATGAGCAGTTCTTC

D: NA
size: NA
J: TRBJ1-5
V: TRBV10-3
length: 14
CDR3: CAISQDISNQPQHF
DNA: TGTGCCATCAGTCAGGATATTAGCAATCAGCCCCAGCATTTT

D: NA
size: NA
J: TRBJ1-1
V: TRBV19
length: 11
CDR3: CASIRNTEAFF
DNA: TGTGCCAGTATCCGTAACACTGAAGCTTTCTTT

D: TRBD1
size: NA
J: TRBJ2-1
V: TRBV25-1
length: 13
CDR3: CASSSRDRGKQFF
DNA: TGTGCCAGCAGTTCCCGGGACAGAGGGAAGCAGTTCTTC

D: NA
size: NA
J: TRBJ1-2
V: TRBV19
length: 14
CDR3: CASSRGTPNYGYTF
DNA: TGTGCCAGTAGTAGGGGGACTCCTAACTATGGCTACACCTTC

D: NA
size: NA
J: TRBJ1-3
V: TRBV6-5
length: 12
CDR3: CASTSSGNTIYF
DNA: TGTGCCAGCACTTCCTCTGGAAACACCATATATTTT

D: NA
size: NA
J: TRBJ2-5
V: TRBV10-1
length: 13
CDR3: CASSGDAQETQYF
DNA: TGCGCCAGCTCGGGGGACGCTCAAGAGACCCAGTACTTC

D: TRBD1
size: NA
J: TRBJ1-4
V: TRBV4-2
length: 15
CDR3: CASSHPGTGGEKLFF
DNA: TGTGCCAGCAGCCACCCCGGGACAGGGGGGGAAAAACTGTTTTTT

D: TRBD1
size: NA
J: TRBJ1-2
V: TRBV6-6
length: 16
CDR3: CASRRAGDRPNYGYTF
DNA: TGTGCCAGCAGAAGGGCCGGGGACAGACCCAACTATGGCTACACCTTC

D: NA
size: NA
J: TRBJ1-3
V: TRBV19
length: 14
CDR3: CASSLQISGNTIYF
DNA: TGTGCCAGTAGTCTGCAGATCTCTGGAAACACCATATATTTT

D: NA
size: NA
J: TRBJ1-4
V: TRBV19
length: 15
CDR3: CASGQDREFNEKLFF
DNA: TGTGCCAGTGGGCAGGACCGGGAGTTTAATGAAAAACTGTTTTTT

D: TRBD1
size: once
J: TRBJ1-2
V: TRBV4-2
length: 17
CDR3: CASSHVPGQGAEYGYTF
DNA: TGTGCCAGCAGCCACGTCCCGGGACAGGGGGCAGAGTATGGCTACACCTTC

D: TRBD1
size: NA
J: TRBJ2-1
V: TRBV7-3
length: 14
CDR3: CASSHPGTVNEQFF
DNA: TGTGCCAGCAGCCACCCGGGGACAGTTAATGAGCAGTTCTTC

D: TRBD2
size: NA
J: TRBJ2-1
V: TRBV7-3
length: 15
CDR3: CASSSTGTSGNEQFF
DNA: TGTGCCAGCAGCTCGACCGGGACTAGCGGTAATGAGCAGTTCTTC

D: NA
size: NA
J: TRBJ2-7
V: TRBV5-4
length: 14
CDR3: CASSLGGGSWEQYF
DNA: TGTGCCAGCAGCTTGGGAGGAGGATCGTGGGAGCAGTACTTC

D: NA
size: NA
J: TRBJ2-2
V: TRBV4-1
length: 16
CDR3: CASSPGVAQNTGELFF
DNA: TGCGCCAGCAGCCCCGGGGTAGCTCAAAACACCGGGGAGCTGTTTTTT

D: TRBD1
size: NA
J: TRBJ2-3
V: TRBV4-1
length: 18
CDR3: CASSQGAQGSLRTDTQYF
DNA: TGCGCCAGCAGCCAAGGGGCACAGGGGAGTCTAAGGACAGATACGCAGTATTTT

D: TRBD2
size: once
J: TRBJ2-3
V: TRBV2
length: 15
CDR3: CASRPRGGGANTQYF
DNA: TGTGCCAGCAGACCCCGAGGCGGGGGGGCTAATACGCAGTATTTT

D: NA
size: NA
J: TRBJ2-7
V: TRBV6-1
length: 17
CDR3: CASSGRDWRGPRNEQYF
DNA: TGTGCCAGCAGTGGAAGGGATTGGCGGGGGCCCCGGAACGAGCAGTACTTC

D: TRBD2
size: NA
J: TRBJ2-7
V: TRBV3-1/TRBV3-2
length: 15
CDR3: CASSRGGGLAHEQYF
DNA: TGTGCCAGCAGCCGTGGCGGGGGACTAGCCCACGAGCAGTACTTC

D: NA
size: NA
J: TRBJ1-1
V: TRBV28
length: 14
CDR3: CASSAGGLDTEAFF
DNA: TGTGCCAGCAGTGCCGGGGGGCTGGACACTGAAGCTTTCTTT

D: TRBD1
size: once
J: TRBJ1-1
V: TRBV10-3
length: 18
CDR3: CAISAPPGQGVKDTEAFF
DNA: TGTGCCATCAGCGCACCCCCGGGACAGGGGGTTAAGGACACTGAAGCTTTCTTT

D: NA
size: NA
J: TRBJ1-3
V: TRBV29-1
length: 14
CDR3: CSVGETGSGNTIYF
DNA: TGCAGCGTTGGGGAAACAGGGTCCGGAAACACCATATATTTT

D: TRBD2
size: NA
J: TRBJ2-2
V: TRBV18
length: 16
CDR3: CASSPGLAENTGELFF
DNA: TGTGCCAGCTCACCGGGACTAGCGGAGAACACCGGGGAGCTGTTTTTT

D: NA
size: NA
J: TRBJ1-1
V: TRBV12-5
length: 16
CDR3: CASGLVRGGEKTEAFF
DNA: TGTGCTAGTGGTTTGGTAAGGGGGGGCGAGAAGACTGAAGCTTTCTTT

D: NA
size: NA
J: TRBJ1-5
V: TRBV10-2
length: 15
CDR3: CASRTGGDSNQPQHF
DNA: TGCGCTTCTAGAACGGGGGGGGATAGCAATCAGCCCCAGCATTTT

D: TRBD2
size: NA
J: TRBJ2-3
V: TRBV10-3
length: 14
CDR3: CAISNPSGSDTQYF
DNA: TGTGCCATCAGTAATCCTAGCGGGAGTGATACGCAGTATTTT

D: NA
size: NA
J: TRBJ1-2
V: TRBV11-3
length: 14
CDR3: CASSQGEAFYGYTF
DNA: TGTGCCAGCAGCCAAGGAGAGGCCTTTTATGGCTACACCTTC

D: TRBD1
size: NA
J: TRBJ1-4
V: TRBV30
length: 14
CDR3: CAWTPGGGSEKLFF
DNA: TGTGCCTGGACCCCAGGAGGGGGCAGTGAAAAACTGTTTTTT

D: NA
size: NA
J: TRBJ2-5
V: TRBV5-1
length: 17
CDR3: CASSLAQSGATEETQYF
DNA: TGCGCCAGCAGCTTGGCCCAGTCAGGGGCAACCGAAGAGACCCAGTACTTC

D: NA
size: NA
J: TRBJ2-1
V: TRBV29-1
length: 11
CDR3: CSGRDINEQFF
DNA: TGCAGCGGCCGGGACATCAATGAGCAGTTCTTC

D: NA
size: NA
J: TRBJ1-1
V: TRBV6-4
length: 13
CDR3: CASSVWAHTEAFF
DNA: TGTGCCAGCAGTGTCTGGGCTCACACTGAAGCTTTCTTT

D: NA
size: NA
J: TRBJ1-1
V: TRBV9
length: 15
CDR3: CASSGTPRGNTEAFF
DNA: TGTGCCAGCAGCGGAACCCCGCGGGGCAACACTGAAGCTTTCTTT

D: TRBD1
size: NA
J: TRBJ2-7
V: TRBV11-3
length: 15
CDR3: CASSSGQGHSYEQYF
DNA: TGTGCCAGCAGCTCTGGACAGGGGCACTCCTACGAGCAGTACTTC

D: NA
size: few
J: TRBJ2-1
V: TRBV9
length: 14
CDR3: CASSPGPNGGEQFF
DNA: TGTGCCAGCAGCCCTGGCCCCAACGGCGGTGAGCAGTTCTTC

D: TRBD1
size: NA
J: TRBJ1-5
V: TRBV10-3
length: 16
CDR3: CAISPGTGVPDQPQHF
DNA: TGTGCCATCAGTCCCGGGACAGGGGTCCCCGATCAGCCCCAGCATTTT

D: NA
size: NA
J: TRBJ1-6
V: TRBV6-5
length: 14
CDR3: CASRQHVYNSPLHF
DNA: TGTGCCAGCAGGCAACACGTCTATAATTCACCCCTCCACTTT

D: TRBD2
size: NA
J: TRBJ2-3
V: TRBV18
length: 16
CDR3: CASSPPAGGVTDTQYF
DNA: TGTGCCAGCTCACCACCGGCGGGGGGCGTCACAGATACGCAGTATTTT

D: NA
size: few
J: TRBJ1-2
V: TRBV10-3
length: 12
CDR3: CAISEPLEGYTF
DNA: TGTGCCATCAGTGAGCCTCTTGAGGGCTACACCTTC

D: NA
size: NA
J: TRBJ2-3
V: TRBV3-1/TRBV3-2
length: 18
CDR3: CASSQDWGTWGGADTQYF
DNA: TGTGCCAGCAGCCAAGACTGGGGTACGTGGGGGGGCGCAGATACGCAGTATTTT

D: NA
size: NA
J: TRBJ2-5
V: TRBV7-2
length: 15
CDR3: CASSLDRGGLKTQYF
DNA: TGTGCCAGCAGCTTAGATAGGGGGGGCCTAAAGACCCAGTACTTC